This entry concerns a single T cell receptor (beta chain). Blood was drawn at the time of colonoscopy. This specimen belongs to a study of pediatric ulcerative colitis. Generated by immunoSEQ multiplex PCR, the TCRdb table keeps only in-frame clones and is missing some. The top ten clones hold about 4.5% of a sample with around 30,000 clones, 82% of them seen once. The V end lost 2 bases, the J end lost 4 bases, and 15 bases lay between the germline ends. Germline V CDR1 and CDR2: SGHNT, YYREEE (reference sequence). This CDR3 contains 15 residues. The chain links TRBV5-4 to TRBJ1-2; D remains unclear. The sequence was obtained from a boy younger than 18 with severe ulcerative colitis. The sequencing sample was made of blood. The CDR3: CASSLEPDSVYGYTF. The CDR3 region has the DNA TGTGCCAGCAGCTTAGAACCGGATTCAGTCTATGGCTACACCTTC.